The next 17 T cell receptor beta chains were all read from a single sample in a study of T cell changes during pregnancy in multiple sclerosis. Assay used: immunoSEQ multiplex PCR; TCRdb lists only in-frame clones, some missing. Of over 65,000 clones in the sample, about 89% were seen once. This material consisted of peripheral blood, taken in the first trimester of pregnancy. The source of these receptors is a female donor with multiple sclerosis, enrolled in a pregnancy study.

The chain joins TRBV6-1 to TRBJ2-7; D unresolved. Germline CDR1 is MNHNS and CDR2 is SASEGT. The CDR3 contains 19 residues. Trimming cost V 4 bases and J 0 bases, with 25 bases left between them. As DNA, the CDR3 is TGTGCCAGCAGTGCCCTGAATAAAGTGCCCCAATCGAGCTCCTACGAGCAGTACTTC. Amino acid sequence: CASSALNKVPQSSSYEQYF.

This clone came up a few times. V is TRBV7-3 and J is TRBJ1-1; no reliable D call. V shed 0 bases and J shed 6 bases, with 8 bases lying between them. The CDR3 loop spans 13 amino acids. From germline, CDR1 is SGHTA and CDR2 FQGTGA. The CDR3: CASSLTASAEAFF. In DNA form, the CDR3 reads TGTGCCAGCAGCTTAACGGCAAGCGCTGAAGCTTTCTTT.

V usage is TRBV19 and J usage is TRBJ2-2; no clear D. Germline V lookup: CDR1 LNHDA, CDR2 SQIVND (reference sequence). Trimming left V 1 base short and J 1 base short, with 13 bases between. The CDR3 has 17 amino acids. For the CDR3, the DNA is TGTGCCAGTAGTATAGGTCCCACTGTACGGAACACCGGGGAGCTGTTTTTT. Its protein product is CASSIGPTVRNTGELFF.

Here the CDR3 reads CASSLDYFQETQYF. As DNA, the CDR3 is TGCGCCAGCAGCTTGGACTACTTCCAAGAGACCCAGTACTTC. This chain uses TRBV5-1 with TRBJ2-5; D is unclear. CDR3 length: 14 residues. Germline V gene data show CDR1 as SGHRS and CDR2 as YFSETQ. The V and J ends lost 0 bases and 1 base respectively, with 7 bases between them.

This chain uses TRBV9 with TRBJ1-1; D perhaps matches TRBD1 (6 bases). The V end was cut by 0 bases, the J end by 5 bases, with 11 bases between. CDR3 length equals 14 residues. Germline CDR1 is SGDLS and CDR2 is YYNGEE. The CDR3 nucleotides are TGTGCCAGCAGCGTAGCAGGGGTTGGAACTGAAGCTTTCTTT. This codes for CASSVAGVGTEAFF. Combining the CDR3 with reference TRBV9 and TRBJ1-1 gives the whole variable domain DSGVTQTPKHLITATGQRVTLRCSPRSGDLSVYWYQQSLDQGLQFLIQYYNGEERAKGNILERFSAQQFPDLHSELNLSSLELGDSALYFCASSVAGVGTEAFFGQGTRLTVV.

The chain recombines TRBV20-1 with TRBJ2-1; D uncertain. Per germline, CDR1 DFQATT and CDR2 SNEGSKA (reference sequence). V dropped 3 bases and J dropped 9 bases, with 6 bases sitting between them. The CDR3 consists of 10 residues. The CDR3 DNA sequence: TGCAGTGCTAGTGGCGGTGAGCAGTTCTTC. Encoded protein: CSASGGEQFF.

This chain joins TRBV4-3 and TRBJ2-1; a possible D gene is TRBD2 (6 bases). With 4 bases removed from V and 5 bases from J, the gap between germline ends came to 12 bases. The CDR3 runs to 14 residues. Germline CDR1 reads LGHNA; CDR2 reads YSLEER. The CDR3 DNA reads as TGCGCCAGCAGCCGGCGGGACGGACACAATGAGCAGTTCTTC. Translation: CASSRRDGHNEQFF.

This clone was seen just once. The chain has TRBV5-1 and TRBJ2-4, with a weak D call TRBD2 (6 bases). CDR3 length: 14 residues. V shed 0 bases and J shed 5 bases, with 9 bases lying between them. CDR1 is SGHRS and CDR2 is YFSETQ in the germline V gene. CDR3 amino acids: CASSLGGVQNIQYF. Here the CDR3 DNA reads TGCGCCAGCAGCTTGGGGGGGGTCCAAAACATTCAGTACTTC.

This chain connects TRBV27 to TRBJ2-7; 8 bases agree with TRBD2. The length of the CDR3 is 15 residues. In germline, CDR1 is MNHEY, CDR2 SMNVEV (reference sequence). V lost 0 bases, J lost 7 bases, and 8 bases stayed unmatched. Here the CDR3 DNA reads TGTGCCAGCAGTTTATCAACTAGCGGAGGACAGGAGCAGTACTTC. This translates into CASSLSTSGGQEQYF.

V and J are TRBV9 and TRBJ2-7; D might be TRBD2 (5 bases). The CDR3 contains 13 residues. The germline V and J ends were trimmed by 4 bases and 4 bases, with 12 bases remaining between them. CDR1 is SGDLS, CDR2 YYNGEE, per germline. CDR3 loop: CASSSGGSYEQYF. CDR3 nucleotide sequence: TGTGCCAGCAGCAGCGGAGGCAGTTACGAGCAGTACTTC. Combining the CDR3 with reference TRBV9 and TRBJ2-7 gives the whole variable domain DSGVTQTPKHLITATGQRVTLRCSPRSGDLSVYWYQQSLDQGLQFLIQYYNGEERAKGNILERFSAQQFPDLHSELNLSSLELGDSALYFCASSSGGSYEQYFGPGTRLTVT.

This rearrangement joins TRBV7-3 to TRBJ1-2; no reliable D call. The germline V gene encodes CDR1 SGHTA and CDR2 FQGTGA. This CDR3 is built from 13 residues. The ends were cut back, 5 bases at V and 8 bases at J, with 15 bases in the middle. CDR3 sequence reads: CASSLGLGAGYTF. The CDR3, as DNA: TGTGCCAGCAGCCTAGGACTGGGCGCGGGCTACACCTTC.

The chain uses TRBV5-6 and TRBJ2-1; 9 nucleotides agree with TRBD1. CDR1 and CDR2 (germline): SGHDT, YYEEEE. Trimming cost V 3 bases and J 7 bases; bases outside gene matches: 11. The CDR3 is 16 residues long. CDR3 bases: TGTGCCAGCAGCTCGACCGGGACAGGGAATCGGAATGAGCAGTTCTTC. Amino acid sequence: CASSSTGTGNRNEQFF.

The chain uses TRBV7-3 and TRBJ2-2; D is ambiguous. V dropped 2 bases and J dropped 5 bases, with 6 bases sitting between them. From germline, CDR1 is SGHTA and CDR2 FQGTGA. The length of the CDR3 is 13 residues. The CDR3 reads CASSLGRTGELFF. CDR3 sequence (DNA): TGTGCCAGCAGCTTAGGGCGAACCGGGGAGCTGTTTTTT.

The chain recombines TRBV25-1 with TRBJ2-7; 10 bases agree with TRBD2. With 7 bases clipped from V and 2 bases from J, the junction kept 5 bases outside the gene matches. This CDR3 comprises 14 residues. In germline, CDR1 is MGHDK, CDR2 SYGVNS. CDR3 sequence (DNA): TGTGCCAGCATGTTCAGCGGGGGGGCCTACGAGCAGTACTTC. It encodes CASMFSGGAYEQYF.

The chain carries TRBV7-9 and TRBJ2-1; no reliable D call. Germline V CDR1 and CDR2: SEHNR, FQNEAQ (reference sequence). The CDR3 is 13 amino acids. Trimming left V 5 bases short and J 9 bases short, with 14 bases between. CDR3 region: CASSPPVDSEQFF. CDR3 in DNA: TGTGCCAGCAGCCCCCCCGTCGACTCTGAGCAGTTCTTC.

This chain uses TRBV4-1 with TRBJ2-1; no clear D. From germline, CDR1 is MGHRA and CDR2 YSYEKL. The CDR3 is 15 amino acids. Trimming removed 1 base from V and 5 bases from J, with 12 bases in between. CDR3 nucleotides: TGCGCCAGCAGCCAAGGCCCCAGTGTCGACAATGAGCAGTTCTTC. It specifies CASSQGPSVDNEQFF.

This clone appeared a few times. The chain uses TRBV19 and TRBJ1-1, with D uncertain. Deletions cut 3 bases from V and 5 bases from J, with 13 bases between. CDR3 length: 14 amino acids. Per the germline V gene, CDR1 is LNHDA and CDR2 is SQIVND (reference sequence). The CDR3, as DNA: TGTGCCAGTAGTATCATCGGGTTCAATACTGAAGCTTTCTTT. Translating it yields CASSIIGFNTEAFF.